These T cell receptor beta chains were read from a single sample in a study of cytomegalovirus exposure and HLA in healthy donors. Measured with immunoSEQ multiplex PCR; TCRdb has only the in-frame clones, and not every one. The sample lists 130,000 to 150,000 clones, more than 75% occurring once. The sequenced sample was PBMCs. The receptors shown here come from a male donor in good health and CMV-seronegative. CDR3s include the opening cysteine and the closing phenylalanine or tryptophan. The D gene is left open where the match is weak. Rows give clone size only sometimes, using once, few, many, or a class for an expanded clone.

>TRBJ2-1|-|TRBV6-5|-
TGTGCCAGCAGTTACACGGGACTTAGCTCCTACAATGAGCAGTTCTTC
CASSYTGLSSYNEQFF
>TRBJ2-2|-|TRBV7-7|-
TGTGCCAGCAGCTTAGAATCCGGTACCGGGGAGCTGTTTTTT
CASSLESGTGELFF
>TRBJ2-7|TRBD1|TRBV6-6|-
TGTGCCAGCAGTTACTCTACCGGGACAGGGGTTGACGAGCAGTCCTTC
CASSYSTGTGVDEQSF
>TRBJ2-3|-|TRBV6-5|-
TGTGCCAGGGACAGATTTACAGATACGCAGTATTTT
CARDRFTDTQYF
>TRBJ1-4|-|TRBV7-2|-
TGTGCCAGCAAGAAGCAGGGTGGGATTAATGAAAAACTGTTTTTT
CASKKQGGINEKLFF
>TRBJ1-3|-|TRBV4-3|-
TGCGCCAGCAGCCAAGAAGCCCAGGGTTCGAGCACCATATATTTT
CASSQEAQGSSTIYF
>TRBJ1-2|-|TRBV5-8|-
TGTGCCAGCAGCTTGCGCGGGACCTATGGCTACACCTTC
CASSLRGTYGYTF
>TRBJ1-1|-|TRBV10-3|few
TGTGCCAGCACTGGCAGGTTCCACACTGAAGCTTTCTTT
CASTGRFHTEAFF
>TRBJ1-3|-|TRBV7-2|-
TGTGCCAGCAGCTTAAGGGGGATTAGAGACACCATATATTTT
CASSLRGIRDTIYF
>TRBJ2-3|TRBD1|TRBV6-5|-
TGTGCCAGCAGTTCTCGGGACAGGGGAGGAACAGATACGCAGTATTTT
CASSSRDRGGTDTQYF
>TRBJ1-2|TRBD1|TRBV27|-
TGTGCCAGCAGTCGGACAGGGACGTTTCCCTACACCTTC
CASSRTGTFPYTF
>TRBJ1-1|-|TRBV4-2|medium-sized
TGTGCCAGCAGCCAATCGACGGCAGGGTACACTGAAGCTTTCTTT
CASSQSTAGYTEAFF
>TRBJ2-3|TRBD1|TRBV2|-
TGTGCCAGCATCGCACTCGCCTTCAGGGACAGGGGGGATACAGATACGCAGTATTTT
CASIALAFRDRGDTDTQYF
>TRBJ1-6|-|TRBV19|-
TGTGCCAGTAGTATAGATCGGAGAACACCCCTCCACTTT
CASSIDRRTPLHF
>TRBJ1-2|-|TRBV28|few
TGTGCCAGCAGTCCCCGCGCGCCCATCTCGGGCTACACCTTC
CASSPRAPISGYTF
>TRBJ2-4|TRBD1|TRBV19|-
TGTGCCAGTAGTAAAGACAGGGCAATTTGGGACAAAAACAGTCAGTACTTC
CASSKDRAIWDKNSQYF
>TRBJ1-1|-|TRBV12-5|-
TGTGCTAGTGGTTTGAACGGGAACACTGAAGCTTTCTTT
CASGLNGNTEAFF
>TRBJ1-6|TRBD1|TRBV7-9|once
TGTTCCAGCAGCCCGACAGGGGAGTCGGTCCTCCACTTT
CSSSPTGESVLHF
>TRBJ1-4|-|TRBV4-2|-
TGTGCCAGCAGCCAAGATGTCAACTCGGGGACAACTAATGAAAAACTGTTTTTT
CASSQDVNSGTTNEKLFF
>TRBJ1-2|TRBD1|TRBV7-2|-
TGTGCCAGCACTAGAGACAGGGCAGACTATGGCTACACCTTC
CASTRDRADYGYTF
>TRBJ2-7|-|TRBV7-9|-
TGTGCCAGCAGCTCTACAGGTCCCGAGCAGTACTTC
CASSSTGPEQYF
>TRBJ2-5|-|TRBV9|-
TGTGCCAGCAGCGTAGCAGTTTGGGAGACCCAGTACTTC
CASSVAVWETQYF
>TRBJ2-3|TRBD2|TRBV7-6|-
TGTGCCAGCAGCTTAGCGGGGGGGACAGATACGCAGTATTTT
CASSLAGGTDTQYF
>TRBJ1-2|TRBD1|TRBV13|few
TGTGCCAGCAGCTTAAGGGGACAGGGGCGTTATGGCTACACCTTC
CASSLRGQGRYGYTF
>TRBJ1-5|TRBD1|TRBV11-2|-
TGTGCCAGCAGCTTATTTCCTCAACAGGGGAATCAGCCCCAGCATTTT
CASSLFPQQGNQPQHF
>TRBJ2-1|-|TRBV7-6|once
TGTGCCAGCAGCCCAGGAGTCCCGGGGTCTAGCAACAATGAGCAGTTCTTC
CASSPGVPGSSNNEQFF
>TRBJ2-5|TRBD1|TRBV9|-
TGTGCCAGCAGCGTAAACAGGGGATCCCCCGGGGAGACCCAGTACTTC
CASSVNRGSPGETQYF
>TRBJ1-5|-|TRBV7-6|few
TGTGCCACCACCCTCGGGGAAGCAAAGGGCTACAATCAGCCCCAGCATTTT
CATTLGEAKGYNQPQHF
>TRBJ2-3|-|TRBV27|-
TGTGCCAGCAGTTTATCGGCGGTCCGCACAGATACGCAGTATTTT
CASSLSAVRTDTQYF
>TRBJ2-2|TRBD1|TRBV4-2|-
TGTGCCAGCAGCTCCTGGACAGGGCTCACCGGGGAGCTGTTTTTT
CASSSWTGLTGELFF
>TRBJ2-5|-|TRBV7-9|-
TGTGCCAGCAGCCCGCGAGGCAGAGAAGAGACCCAGTACTTC
CASSPRGREETQYF
>TRBJ1-6|TRBD1|TRBV28|-
TGTGCCAGCAGTGCTCCGACAGGGGTCGGGAATTCACCCCTCCACTTT
CASSAPTGVGNSPLHF
>TRBJ2-3|TRBD2|TRBV5-4|-
TGTGCCAGCAGCGCTAAAGCGGGGGGGAGCACAGATACGCAGTATTTT
CASSAKAGGSTDTQYF
>TRBJ1-1|-|TRBV19|-
TGTGCCAGTAGTACCGGGGGGGCCATCACTGAAGCTTTCTTT
CASSTGGAITEAFF
>TRBJ1-6|TRBD1|TRBV19|once
TGTGCCAGTACTACAGGGGCCACGGGAGATTCACCCCTCCACTTT
CASTTGATGDSPLHF
>TRBJ1-2|-|TRBV7-9|-
TGTGCCAGCAGCTTTGGACAGTATAACTATGGCTACACCTTC
CASSFGQYNYGYTF
>TRBJ2-1|-|TRBV7-7|-
TGTGCCAGCAGACCAGCAGATAGGAGGGAGCAGTTCTTC
CASRPADRREQFF
>TRBJ1-6|-|TRBV27|-
TGTGCCAGCAGTTTAAGTGGCAGGGCTAATTCACCCCTCCACTTT
CASSLSGRANSPLHF
>TRBJ1-1|-|TRBV5-6|-
TGTGCCAGCAGCTTGTGGCAGGGCACTGAAGCTTTCTTT
CASSLWQGTEAFF
>TRBJ2-7|-|TRBV28|-
TGTGCCAGCAGTCCATACTGGAGCCAGGGTTCCTACGAGCAGTACTTC
CASSPYWSQGSYEQYF
>TRBJ2-7|-|TRBV7-2|-
TGTGCCAGCAGCTTAGCGGGGGGTTATTCCTCCTACGAGCAGTACTTC
CASSLAGGYSSYEQYF
>TRBJ2-3|TRBD2|TRBV29-1|-
TGCAGCGAGGGGGGCGGGAGCGGGAGAGATACGCAGTATTTT
CSEGGGSGRDTQYF
>TRBJ1-6|-|TRBV11-2|few
TGTGCCAGCAGGCTAACAGGGAGGGGCCGCTATAATTCACCCCTCCACTTT
CASRLTGRGRYNSPLHF
>TRBJ2-1|TRBD2|TRBV27|-
TGTGCCAGCAGTAGCGGGGGGACAACGAACCATGAGCAGTTCTTC
CASSSGGTTNHEQFF